These 14 T cell receptor beta chains share one sample of origin, sequenced in a study of T cell changes during pregnancy in multiple sclerosis. Data came from immunoSEQ multiplex PCR; TCRdb stores just in-frame clones and leaves some out. The sample lists 130,000 or so clones, approximately 94% occurring once. Sequencing was performed on peripheral blood, taken before pregnancy. These receptors were taken from a female donor with multiple sclerosis, enrolled in a pregnancy study.

This sequence joins TRBV11-2 and TRBJ1-1; D may be TRBD1 (5 bases). This CDR3 spans 15 amino acids. V shed 6 bases and J shed 1 base, with 15 bases lying between them. Germline V gene lookup returns CDR1 SGHAT and CDR2 FQNNGV. The CDR3 DNA reads TGTGCCAGCAGTTCAGTGGCGGGGACGAACACTGAAGCTTTCTTT. Translated, it gives CASSSVAGTNTEAFF.

This chain links TRBV5-1 with TRBJ2-5, with D perhaps matching TRBD2 (6 bases). The CDR3 has 15 residues. V lost 0 bases and J lost 1, with 10 bases in between. Germline values: CDR1 SGHRS, CDR2 YFSETQ. The CDR3 loop reads CASSLGGGFQETQYF. The CDR3 DNA reads TGCGCCAGCAGCTTGGGTGGGGGGTTCCAAGAGACCCAGTACTTC.

Worth noting for this clone: One end of the junction does not line up with germline, which may come from a read error. The J gene is TRBJ1-5, the V gene TRBV6-1, with D perhaps matching TRBD1 (6 bases). The CDR3 spans 12 residues. Germline V gene lookup returns CDR1 MNHNS and CDR2 SASEGT. CDR3 nucleotides: TGTGCCAGCAGTTTACAGGGTACCGCCCGGATTTTT. Translated, it gives CASSLQGTARIF.

The chain combines TRBV5-4 with TRBJ2-6; 7 bases are a match to TRBD2. The CDR3 contains 15 residues. CDR1 SGHNT and CDR2 YYREEE come from the germline V gene (reference sequence). Trimming removed 3 bases from V and 5 bases from J; junction bases left unmatched: 5. CDR3 sequence reads: CASSWEGSRANVLTF. CDR3 sequence (DNA): TGTGCCAGCAGCTGGGAGGGGTCTCGGGCCAACGTCCTGACTTTC.

The chain carries TRBV14 and TRBJ2-1; 10 bases line up with TRBD2. The CDR3 spans 18 residues. Germline V lookup: CDR1 SGHDN, CDR2 FVKESK. V shed 3 bases and J 1 base; nucleotides not matched to a gene: 9. The CDR3 DNA is TGTGCCAGCAGCCACACCATACTAGCGGGGATTTCCTACAATGAGCAGTTCTTC. It is translated as CASSHTILAGISYNEQFF.

This clone showed up just once. The gene calls are TRBV27 and TRBJ2-1; D is perhaps TRBD1 (7 bases). The CDR3 extends over 19 amino acids. The V end lost 7 bases, the J end lost 0 bases, and 25 bases lay between the germline ends. Germline values: CDR1 MNHEY, CDR2 SMNVEV (reference sequence). Here the CDR3 reads CASKKSRGQYGSSYNEQFF. DNA for the CDR3: TGTGCCAGCAAAAAGAGTAGGGGGCAGTACGGGAGCTCCTACAATGAGCAGTTCTTC.

V gene TRBV27 combines with J gene TRBJ2-5, with a possible D match to TRBD2 (6 bases). The CDR3 covers 14 residues. Germline V CDR1 and CDR2: MNHEY, SMNVEV (reference sequence). Between the trimmed V and J ends, which lost 3 bases and 7 bases, there was a span of 15 bases. CDR3 in DNA: TGTGCCAGCAGTTTTGTGTCACCGCGGGGGACCCAGTACTTC. This encodes CASSFVSPRGTQYF.

V is TRBV18 and J is TRBJ2-3, with 11 bases lining up with TRBD1. The CDR3 contains 16 residues. Germline V lookup: CDR1 KGHSH, CDR2 LQKENI. The ends lost 4 bases at V and 4 bases at J; junction bases unmatched: 7. DNA for the CDR3: TGTGCCAGCTCACTGGACAGGGGGCACATGGCAGATACGCAGTATTTT. This gives the protein CASSLDRGHMADTQYF.

This rearrangement joins TRBV19 to TRBJ2-2; 8 positions match TRBD1. Germline V lookup: CDR1 LNHDA, CDR2 SQIVND (reference sequence). The CDR3 covers 15 residues. The J segment lost 4 bases and the V segment lost 6 bases, leaving 7 bases of the junction unmatched. The CDR3 is CASRRRTGSTGELFF. In DNA form, the CDR3 reads TGTGCCAGTAGGCGGAGGACAGGGTCCACCGGGGAGCTGTTTTTT.

V is TRBV5-1 and J is TRBJ1-2, with 7 bases matching TRBD1. CDR3 size: 17 residues. V was pared by 3 bases and J by 4 bases, with 15 bases of the junction left unmatched. CDR1 and CDR2 (germline): SGHRS, YFSETQ. The CDR3 coding sequence is TGCGCCAGCAGCTCCACGGGAGGGGGCGTTACCATCTATGGCTACACCTTC. Protein product: CASSSTGGGVTIYGYTF.

In this sample, this clone turned up once. The rearrangement joins TRBV20-1 to TRBJ2-5, with unresolved D. V lost 4 bases and J 0 bases, leaving 3 bases between the germline ends. The CDR3 covers 11 residues. Germline loops: CDR1 DFQATT, CDR2 SNEGSKA (reference sequence). In DNA form, the CDR3 reads TGCAGTGCTACTCACCAAGAGACCCAGTACTTC. This sequence encodes CSATHQETQYF.

The CDR3 DNA follows: TGTGCCAGCAGTGAGTATGACGAGCAGTACTTC. Translation gives CASSEYDEQYF. The chain links TRBV6-5 to TRBJ2-7; D unresolved. CDR1 and CDR2 from the germline V gene are MNHEY and SVGAGI. V lost 5 bases and J 5 bases, leaving 7 bases between the germline ends. The CDR3 extends over 11 amino acids.

The chain employs TRBV6-1 and TRBJ1-4; D ambiguous. Germline V gene data show CDR1 as MNHNS and CDR2 as SASEGT. The V end was cut by 0 bases, the J end by 2 bases, with 10 bases between. This CDR3 spans 16 amino acids. The CDR3 DNA is TGTGCCAGCAGTGAAGCGGGGAGGGTGACTAATGAAAAACTGTTTTTT. Translation gives CASSEAGRVTNEKLFF.

V gene TRBV11-3 combines with J gene TRBJ2-2; D is perhaps TRBD2 (6 bases). The CDR3 is 13 amino acids. V shed 5 bases and J shed 4 bases, with 8 bases lying between them. CDR1 SGHNT and CDR2 YENEEA come from the germline V gene. DNA for the CDR3: TGTGCCAGCAGCCCGACTAGCACCGGGGAGCTGTTTTTT. Translation gives CASSPTSTGELFF. Together with reference TRBV11-3 and TRBJ2-2, the CDR3 gives the full variable domain: EAGVVQSPRYKIIEKKQPVAFWCNPISGHNTLYWYLQNLGQGPELLIRYENEEAVDDSQLPKDRFSAERLKGVDSTLKIQPAELGDSAVYLCASSPTSTGELFFGEGSRLTVL.